This T cell receptor (beta chain) originates from a study of blood T cells in healthy people across ages. Study overall: Per every two T cells, about one barcoded beta molecule was captured by template switching.

Study observations and caveats: A strong correlation between TCR beta diversity and naive T cell percentage was seen.

Worth noting for this clonotype: Its target is not known.

The donors, aged about 6 to 100, were healthy Caucasians from Russia. PCR was performed a second time for roughly 6 to 12 cycles using a sample-barcoded 5' primer and a J-beta primer mix. One entry per CDR3 protein results from TCRdb running MiXCR on the 5' RACE reads. The sample includes 1.5 million to 2 million distinct CDR3 sequences, 28% of them seen just once. V gave up 1 base and J gave up 13 bases, with 14 bases separating them. The germline V gene has CDR1 SGHTA and CDR2 FQGNSA. The CDR3 length is 13 residues. This clonotype was sampled from a woman aged 25 to 39 in good health. The sample was blood. The chain carries TRBV7-2 and TRBJ2-1, with D possibly TRBD1 on 5 matching bases. The chain's CDR3 is CASSLGRGLSQFF. The CDR3 DNA sequence: TGTGCCAGCAGCTTAGGTAGGGGATTGAGCCAGTTCTTC.